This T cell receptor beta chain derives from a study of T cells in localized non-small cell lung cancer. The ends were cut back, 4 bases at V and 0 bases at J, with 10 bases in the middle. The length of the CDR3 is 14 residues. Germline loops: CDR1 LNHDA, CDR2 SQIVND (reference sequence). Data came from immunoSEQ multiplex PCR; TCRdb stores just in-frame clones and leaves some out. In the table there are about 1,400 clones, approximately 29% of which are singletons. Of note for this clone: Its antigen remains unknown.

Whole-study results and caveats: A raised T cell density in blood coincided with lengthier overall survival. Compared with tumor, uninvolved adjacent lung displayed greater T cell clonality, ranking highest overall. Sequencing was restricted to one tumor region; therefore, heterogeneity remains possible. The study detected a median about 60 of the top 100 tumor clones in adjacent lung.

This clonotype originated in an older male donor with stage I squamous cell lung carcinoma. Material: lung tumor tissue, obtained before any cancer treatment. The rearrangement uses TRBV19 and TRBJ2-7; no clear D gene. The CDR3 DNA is TGTGCCAGTAGTACTTTAATTAGCTCCTACGAGCAGTACTTC. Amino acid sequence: CASSTLISSYEQYF. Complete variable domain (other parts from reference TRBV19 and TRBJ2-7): DGGITQSPKYLFRKEGQNVTLSCEQNLNHDAMYWYRQDPGQGLRLIYYSQIVNDFQKGDIAEGYSVSREKKESFPLTVTSAQKNPTAFYLCASSTLISSYEQYFGPGTRLTVT.